The 18 T cell receptor beta chains below all came from one sample that was sequenced in a study of T-cell reconstitution after alpha-beta-depleted transplantation in children. Unique molecular identifiers were built into the TCRbeta library. TCRdb reprocessed the PCR reads with MiXCR, giving one entry per CDR3 protein. This table has hundreds of thousands of distinct CDR3 sequences, 24% appearing once. The source material was PBMCs, mostly from graft donor cells, sampled 360 days after TCRalphabeta/CD19-depleted stem cell transplant. All receptors derive from a female patient aged 2-15 years who had a stem cell transplant for congenital amegakaryocytic thrombocytopenia, so the T cells may come from the graft donor.

This clonotype was counted a few times. The rearrangement links TRBV28 to TRBJ1-3; 9 nucleotides match TRBD1. Trimming took 5 bases from V and 0 from J; bases not matched to a gene: 2. Germline V lookup: CDR1 MDHEN, CDR2 SYDVKM. The CDR3 is 15 amino acids. The CDR3 DNA is TGTGCCAGCAGTAGGGACAGGGCCTCTGGAAACACCATATATTTT. Translated: CASSRDRASGNTIYF.

V and J are TRBV7-2 and TRBJ2-7; 9 bases align to TRBD1. Germline V gene data show CDR1 as SGHTA and CDR2 as FQGNSA. V shed 6 bases and J 2 bases; nucleotides not matched to a gene: 8. CDR3 length: 15 residues. The CDR3 sequence is CASRQPGQGTYEQYF. CDR3 bases: TGTGCCAGCAGACAACCGGGACAGGGAACCTACGAGCAGTACTTC.

The chain carries TRBV2 and TRBJ1-1; 7 bases match TRBD1. With 4 bases clipped from V and 7 bases from J, the junction kept 3 bases outside the gene matches. Germline V CDR1 and CDR2: SNHLY, FYNNEI. This CDR3 comprises 12 residues. The CDR3 nucleotides are TGTGCCAGCAGTGGGGACAGAAGTGAAGCTTTCTTT. Its protein is CASSGDRSEAFF.

The rearrangement uses TRBV6-1 and TRBJ1-2; 8 bases agree with TRBD1. This CDR3 is 13 amino acids long. Germline trimming cut 5 bases from V and 3 bases from J; bases unmatched to any gene: 2. CDR1 MNHNS and CDR2 SASEGT come from the germline V gene. CDR3 region: CASSMTGDYGYTF. Written as DNA, the CDR3 is TGTGCCAGCAGTATGACAGGGGACTATGGCTACACCTTC.

The chain is built from TRBV30 and TRBJ1-3, with D perhaps matching TRBD1 (5 bases). The V end lost 3 bases, the J end lost 3 bases, and 12 bases lay between the germline ends. The germline V gene encodes CDR1 GTSNPN and CDR2 SVGIG (reference sequence). The CDR3 consists of 14 residues. DNA of the CDR3: TGTGCCTGGAGCAAGGGAGGGGTTGGAAACACCATATATTTT. This encodes CAWSKGGVGNTIYF.

There are many counts of this clonotype. The chain has TRBV12-3 or TRBV12-4 and TRBJ2-7, with a possible D match to TRBD1 (6 bases). V was pared by 4 bases and J by 2 bases, with 12 bases between. This CDR3 has 14 amino acids. The CDR3 sequence: CASSSRQDPYEQYF. In DNA form, the CDR3 reads TGTGCCAGCAGTTCCCGACAGGACCCCTACGAGCAGTACTTC.

V usage is TRBV12-3 or TRBV12-4 and J usage is TRBJ2-6; TRBD1 is a possible D gene (6 bases). V dropped 5 bases and J dropped 2 bases, with 13 bases sitting between them. This CDR3 comprises 16 residues. The CDR3 loop reads CASSNRVLTGANVLTF. Written as DNA, the CDR3 is TGTGCCAGCAGTAACAGGGTTTTGACTGGGGCCAACGTCCTGACTTTC.

This chain joins TRBV30 and TRBJ1-4; 7 bases match TRBD1. Germline V gene data show CDR1 as GTSNPN and CDR2 as SVGIG (reference sequence). The V and J ends lost 3 bases and 4 bases, in that order; junction bases with no gene match: 14. The CDR3 totals 17 residues. The CDR3 loop reads CAWRGNPGTANNEKLFF. The CDR3, as DNA: TGTGCCTGGAGGGGCAACCCCGGGACAGCGAATAATGAAAAACTGTTTTTT.

At least ten counts were recorded for this clonotype. The V and J genes are TRBV27 and TRBJ2-7, with D hard to call. The CDR3 has 15 amino acids. Between the trimmed V and J ends, which lost 4 bases and 0 bases, there was a span of 13 bases. CDR1 and CDR2 from the germline V gene are MNHEY and SMNVEV (reference sequence). The CDR3 reads CASSYRPDLSYEQYF. DNA for the CDR3: TGTGCCAGCAGTTACCGCCCCGACCTCTCCTACGAGCAGTACTTC.

The chain employs TRBV12-3 or TRBV12-4 and TRBJ2-2; a weak D match, TRBD1 (5 bases). The CDR3 spans 15 residues. V was trimmed by 3 bases and J by 5 bases, leaving 13 bases between them. The CDR3 is CASSFVQGGTGELFF. The CDR3 nucleotides are TGTGCCAGCAGTTTTGTCCAGGGCGGAACCGGGGAGCTGTTTTTT.

This sequence joins TRBV28 and TRBJ2-1, with 11 bases matching TRBD1. The CDR3 covers 15 residues. Germline V CDR1 and CDR2: MDHEN, SYDVKM. After removal of 6 bases from V and 7 bases from J, the junction contained 8 bases not matched to a gene. As DNA, the CDR3 is TGTGCCAGCAGCCGAAGGGGACAGGGGGGGAATGAGCAGTTCTTC. Its protein product is CASSRRGQGGNEQFF.

V gene TRBV5-1 combines with J gene TRBJ2-6; D is possibly TRBD1 (5 bases). From germline, CDR1 is SGHRS and CDR2 YFSETQ. V shed 1 base and J shed 0 bases, with 8 bases lying between them. There are 16 residues in the CDR3. The chain's CDR3 is CASSLPTDSGANVLTF. Written as DNA, the CDR3 is TGCGCCAGCAGCTTGCCGACAGACTCTGGGGCCAACGTCCTGACTTTC.

This clonotype was counted at least ten times. This chain joins TRBV27 and TRBJ2-1; a possible D gene is TRBD2 (5 bases). V shed 7 bases and J shed 9 bases, with 19 bases lying between them. The CDR3 covers 14 residues. CDR1 is MNHEY and CDR2 is SMNVEV in the germline V gene (reference sequence). CDR3 in amino acids: CASKPDWADSEQFF. The CDR3 DNA reads as TGTGCCAGCAAACCGGACTGGGCTGATAGTGAGCAGTTCTTC.

This chain links TRBV12-3 or TRBV12-4 with TRBJ2-3; D might be TRBD1 (6 bases). V was trimmed by 7 bases and J by 1 base, leaving 18 bases between them. The length of the CDR3 is 16 residues. CDR3 bases: TGTGCCAGCACCACTCGACAGGAAGTGCGCACAGATACGCAGTATTTT. Encoded protein: CASTTRQEVRTDTQYF.

This clonotype has only a few counts. The chain combines TRBV2 with TRBJ2-7, with TRBD1 identical over 7 bases. CDR1 and CDR2 (germline): SNHLY, FYNNEI. V dropped 8 bases and J dropped 5; count of bases not matched to a gene: 12. CDR3 length: 14 residues. CDR3 DNA sequence: TGTGCCAGCGAGACCGGCAGGGGGATGGACGAGCAGTACTTC. Its translation is CASETGRGMDEQYF.

The rearrangement uses TRBV10-3 and TRBJ2-5, with TRBD2 matching 11 bases. Germline CDR1 ENHRY, CDR2 SYGVKD. The ends lost 3 bases at V and 7 bases at J; junction bases unmatched: 7. This CDR3 has 15 amino acids. CDR3 amino acids: CAISESTSGKTTQYF. For the CDR3, the DNA is TGTGCCATCAGTGAATCGACTAGCGGGAAAACGACCCAGTACTTC.

This clonotype was counted a few times. The chain recombines TRBV9 with TRBJ2-7, with TRBD2 matching 9 bases. J was trimmed by 4 bases and V by 0 bases; bases with no gene match: 8. This CDR3 region has 16 residues. Germline CDR1 SGDLS, CDR2 YYNGEE. In DNA, the CDR3 is TGTGCCAGCAGCGTAGACCCGGGGACTAGCTGGTACGAGCAGTACTTC. Translated: CASSVDPGTSWYEQYF.

The chain has TRBV7-8 and TRBJ1-5; unclear D gene. This CDR3 is 15 amino acids long. Trimming stripped 3 bases from V and 6 bases from J, with 15 bases between. Germline V gene lookup returns CDR1 SGHVS and CDR2 FQNEAQ. CDR3 loop: CASSLVWDAGQPQHF. The CDR3 DNA reads TGTGCCAGCAGCTTGGTATGGGATGCGGGTCAGCCCCAGCATTTT.